This TCR beta chain was sequenced for a study of blood T cell repertoires in COVID-19. With V trimmed by 6 bases and J by 3 bases, 4 bases remained unmatched. CDR3 size: 14 residues. Germline CDR1 is MNHEY and CDR2 is SMNVEV (reference sequence). Some clones are missing from TCRdb's copy, which holds only in-frame ones; the method was immunoSEQ multiplex PCR. The table shows some 40,000 clones, with roughly 88% occurring only once. The sequence was obtained from a man aged 65-85 years with active COVID-19. The specimen sequenced was peripheral blood. This chain links TRBV27 with TRBJ1-5; 8 bases are a match to TRBD1. CDR3 DNA sequence: TGTGCCAGCAGGAGGACAGGGTTCAATCAGCCCCAGCATTTT. Protein: CASRRTGFNQPQHF.